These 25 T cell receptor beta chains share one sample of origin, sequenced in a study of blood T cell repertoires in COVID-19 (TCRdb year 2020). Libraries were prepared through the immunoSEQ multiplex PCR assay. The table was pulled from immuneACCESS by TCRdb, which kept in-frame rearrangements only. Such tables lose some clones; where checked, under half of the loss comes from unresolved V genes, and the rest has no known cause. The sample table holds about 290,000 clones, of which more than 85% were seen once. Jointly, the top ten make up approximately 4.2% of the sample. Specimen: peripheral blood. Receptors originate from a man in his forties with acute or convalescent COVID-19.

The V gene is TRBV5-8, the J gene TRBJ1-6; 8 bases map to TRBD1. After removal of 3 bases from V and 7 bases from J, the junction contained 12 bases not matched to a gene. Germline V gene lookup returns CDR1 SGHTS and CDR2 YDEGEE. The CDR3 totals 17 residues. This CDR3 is CASSSSSQDRENSPLHF. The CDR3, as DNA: TGTGCCAGCAGCTCTTCAAGCCAGGACAGGGAGAATTCACCCCTCCACTTT.

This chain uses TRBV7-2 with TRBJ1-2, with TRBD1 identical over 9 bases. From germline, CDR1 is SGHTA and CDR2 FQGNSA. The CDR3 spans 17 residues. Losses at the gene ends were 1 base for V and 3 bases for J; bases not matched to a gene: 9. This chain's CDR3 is CASSLVGWGQGDYGYTF. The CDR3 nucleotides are TGTGCCAGCAGCTTAGTGGGTTGGGGACAGGGAGACTATGGCTACACCTTC.

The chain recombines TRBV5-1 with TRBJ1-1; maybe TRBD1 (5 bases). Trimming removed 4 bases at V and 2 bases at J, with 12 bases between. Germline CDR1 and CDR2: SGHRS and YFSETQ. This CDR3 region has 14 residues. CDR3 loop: CASSESRGNTEAFF. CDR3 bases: TGCGCCAGCAGCGAATCAAGGGGAAACACTGAAGCTTTCTTT.

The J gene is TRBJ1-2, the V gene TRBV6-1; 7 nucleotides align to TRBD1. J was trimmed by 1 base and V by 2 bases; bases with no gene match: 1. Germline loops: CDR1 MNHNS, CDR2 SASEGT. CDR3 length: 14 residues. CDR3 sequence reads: CASSERDSNYGYTF. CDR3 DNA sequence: TGTGCCAGCAGTGAAAGGGACAGTAACTATGGCTACACCTTC.

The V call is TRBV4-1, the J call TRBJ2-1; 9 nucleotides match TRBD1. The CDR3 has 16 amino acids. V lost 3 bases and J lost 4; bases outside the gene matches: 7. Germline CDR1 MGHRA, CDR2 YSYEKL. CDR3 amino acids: CASSHAGQGRYNEQFF. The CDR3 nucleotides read TGCGCCAGCAGCCACGCAGGACAGGGGAGATACAATGAGCAGTTCTTC.

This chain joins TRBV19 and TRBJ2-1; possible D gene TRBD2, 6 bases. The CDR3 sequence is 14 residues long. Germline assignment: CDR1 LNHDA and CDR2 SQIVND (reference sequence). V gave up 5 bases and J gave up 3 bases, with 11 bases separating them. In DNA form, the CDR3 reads TGTGCCAGTAGTCGTGGGGACTTCTACAATGAGCAGTTCTTC. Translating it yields CASSRGDFYNEQFF.

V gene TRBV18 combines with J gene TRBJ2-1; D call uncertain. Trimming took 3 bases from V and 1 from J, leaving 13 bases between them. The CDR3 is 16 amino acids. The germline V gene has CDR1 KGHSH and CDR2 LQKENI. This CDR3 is CASSPTPGLSYNEQFF. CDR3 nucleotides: TGTGCCAGCTCACCTACGCCGGGTCTATCCTACAATGAGCAGTTCTTC.

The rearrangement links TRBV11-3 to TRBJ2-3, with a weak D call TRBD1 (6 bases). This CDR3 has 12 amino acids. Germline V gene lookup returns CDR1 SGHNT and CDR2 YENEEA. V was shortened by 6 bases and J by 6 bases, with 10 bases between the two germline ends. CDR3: CASSPDSDTQYF. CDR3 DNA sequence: TGTGCCAGCAGTCCGGACAGCGATACGCAGTATTTT.

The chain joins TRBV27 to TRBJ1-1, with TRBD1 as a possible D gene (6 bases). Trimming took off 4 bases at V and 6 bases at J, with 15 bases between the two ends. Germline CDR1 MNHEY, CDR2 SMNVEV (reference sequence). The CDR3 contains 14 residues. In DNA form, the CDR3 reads TGTGCCAGCAGTTGGACAGACTTTACCGCTGAAGCTTTCTTT. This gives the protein CASSWTDFTAEAFF.

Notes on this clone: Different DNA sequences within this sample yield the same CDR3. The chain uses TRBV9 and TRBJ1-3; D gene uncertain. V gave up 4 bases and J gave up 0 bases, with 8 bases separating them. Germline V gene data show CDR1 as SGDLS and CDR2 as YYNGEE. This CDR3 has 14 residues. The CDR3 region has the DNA TGTGCCAGCAGCCCAGGCAGCTCTGGAAACACCATATATTTT. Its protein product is CASSPGSSGNTIYF.

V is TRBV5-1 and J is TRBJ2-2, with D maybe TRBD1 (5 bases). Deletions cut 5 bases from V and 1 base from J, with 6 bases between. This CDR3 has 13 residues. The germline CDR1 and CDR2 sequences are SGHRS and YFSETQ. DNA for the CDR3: TGCGCCAGCAGTCAGGGGAACACCGGGGAGCTGTTTTTT. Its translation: CASSQGNTGELFF.

CDR3 sequence reads: CASSWGLGADTQYF. The CDR3 region has the DNA TGTGCCAGCAGCTGGGGGCTGGGGGCAGATACGCAGTATTTT. The V and J genes are TRBV11-2 and TRBJ2-3; D possibly corresponds to TRBD1 (6 bases). V lost 4 bases and J lost 4, with 12 bases in between. Germline CDR1 is SGHAT and CDR2 is FQNNGV. The CDR3 sequence is 14 residues long. Complete variable domain (other parts from reference TRBV11-2 and TRBJ2-3): EAGVAQSPRYKIIEKRQSVAFWCNPISGHATLYWYQQILGQGPKLLIQFQNNGVVDDSQLPKDRFSAERLKGVDSTLKIQPAKLEDSAVYLCASSWGLGADTQYFGPGTRLTVL.

The CDR3 nucleotides are TGTGCTAGTGGTGGGACAGGGCTTATGGACACTGAAGCTTTCTTT. It is translated as CASGGTGLMDTEAFF. The genes are TRBV12-5 and TRBJ1-1; 9 nucleotides agree with TRBD1. Looked up from germline, CDR1 is LGHNT and CDR2 is FRNRAP. The V gene end was trimmed by 5 bases and the J gene end by 3 bases; junction bases not matched to a gene: 7. The CDR3 loop spans 15 amino acids. Filled out from reference TRBV12-5 and TRBJ1-1, the complete variable domain reads DARVTQTPRHKVTEMGQEVTMRCQPILGHNTVFWYRQTMMQGLELLAYFRNRAPLDDSGMPKDRFSAEMPDATLATLKIQPSEPRDSAVYFCASGGTGLMDTEAFFGQGTRLTVV.

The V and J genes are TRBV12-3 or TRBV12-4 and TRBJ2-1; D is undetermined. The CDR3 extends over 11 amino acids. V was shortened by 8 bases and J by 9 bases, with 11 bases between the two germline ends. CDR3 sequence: CASHRAGEQFF. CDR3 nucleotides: TGTGCCAGCCACAGAGCTGGTGAGCAGTTCTTC.

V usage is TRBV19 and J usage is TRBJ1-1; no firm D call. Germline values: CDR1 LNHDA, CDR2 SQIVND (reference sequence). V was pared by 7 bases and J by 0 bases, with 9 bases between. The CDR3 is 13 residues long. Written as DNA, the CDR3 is TGTGCCAGTAAAATGCGCATGAACACTGAAGCTTTCTTT. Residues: CASKMRMNTEAFF.

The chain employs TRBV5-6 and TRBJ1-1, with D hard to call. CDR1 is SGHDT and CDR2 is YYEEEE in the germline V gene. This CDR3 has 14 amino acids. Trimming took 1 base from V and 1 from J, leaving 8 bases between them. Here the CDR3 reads CASSLSYWNTEAFF. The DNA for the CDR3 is TGTGCCAGCAGCTTGTCATACTGGAACACTGAAGCTTTCTTT.

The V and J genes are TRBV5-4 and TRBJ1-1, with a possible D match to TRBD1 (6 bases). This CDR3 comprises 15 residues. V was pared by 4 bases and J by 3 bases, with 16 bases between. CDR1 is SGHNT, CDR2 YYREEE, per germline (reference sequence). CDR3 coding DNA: TGTGCCAGCAGCACAAATAACAGGGCCGACACTGAAGCTTTCTTT. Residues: CASSTNNRADTEAFF.

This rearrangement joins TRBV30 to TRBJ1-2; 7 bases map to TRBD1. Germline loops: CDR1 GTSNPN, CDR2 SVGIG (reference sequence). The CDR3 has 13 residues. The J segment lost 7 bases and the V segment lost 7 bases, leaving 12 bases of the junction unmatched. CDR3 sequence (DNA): TGTGCCTCGGAGAACAGGGGCCTGTCTGGCTACACCTTC. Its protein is CASENRGLSGYTF. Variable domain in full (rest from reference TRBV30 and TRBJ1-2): SQTIHQWPATLVQPVGSPLSLECTVEGTSNPNLYWYRQAAGRGLQLLFYSVGIGQISSEVPQNLSASRPQDRQFILSSKKLLLSDSGFYLCASENRGLSGYTFGSGTRLTVV.

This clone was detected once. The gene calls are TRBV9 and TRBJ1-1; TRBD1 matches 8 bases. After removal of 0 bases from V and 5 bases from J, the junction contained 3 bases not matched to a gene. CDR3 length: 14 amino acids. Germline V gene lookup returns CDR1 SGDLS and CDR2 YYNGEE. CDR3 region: CASSVAGGATEAFF. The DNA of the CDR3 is TGTGCCAGCAGCGTAGCAGGGGGCGCGACTGAAGCTTTCTTT.

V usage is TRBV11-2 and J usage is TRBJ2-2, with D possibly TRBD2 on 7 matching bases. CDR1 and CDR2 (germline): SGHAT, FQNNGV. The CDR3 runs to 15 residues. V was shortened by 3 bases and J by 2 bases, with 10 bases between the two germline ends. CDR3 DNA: TGTGCCAGCAGCTTGGGCGGGGGCAACACCGGGGAGCTGTTTTTT. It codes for CASSLGGGNTGELFF.

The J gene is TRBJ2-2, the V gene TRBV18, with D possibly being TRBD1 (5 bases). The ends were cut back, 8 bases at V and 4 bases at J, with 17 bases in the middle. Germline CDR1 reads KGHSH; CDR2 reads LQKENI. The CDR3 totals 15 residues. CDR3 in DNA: TGTGCCAGCACAAACCAGGGAAGGGGCACCGGGGAGCTGTTTTTT. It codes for CASTNQGRGTGELFF. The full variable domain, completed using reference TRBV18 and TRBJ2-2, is NAGVMQNPRHLVRRRGQEARLRCSPMKGHSHVYWYRQLPEEGLKFMVYLQKENIIDESGMPKERFSAEFPKEGPSILRIQQVVRGDSAAYFCASTNQGRGTGELFFGEGSRLTVL.

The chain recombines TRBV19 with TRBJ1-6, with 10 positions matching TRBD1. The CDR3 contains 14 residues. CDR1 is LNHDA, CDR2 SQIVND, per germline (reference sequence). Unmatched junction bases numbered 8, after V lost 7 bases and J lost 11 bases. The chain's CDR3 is CASTGQGFWAPLHF. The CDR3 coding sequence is TGTGCCAGTACGGGACAGGGGTTTTGGGCACCCCTCCACTTT.

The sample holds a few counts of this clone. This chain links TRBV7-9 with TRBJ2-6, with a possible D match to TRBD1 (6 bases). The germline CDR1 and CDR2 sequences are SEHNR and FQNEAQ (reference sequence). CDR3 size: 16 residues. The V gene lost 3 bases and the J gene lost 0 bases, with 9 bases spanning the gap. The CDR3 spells CASSFTRGSGANVLTF. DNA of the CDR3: TGTGCCAGCAGCTTCACCAGGGGCTCTGGGGCCAACGTCCTGACTTTC.

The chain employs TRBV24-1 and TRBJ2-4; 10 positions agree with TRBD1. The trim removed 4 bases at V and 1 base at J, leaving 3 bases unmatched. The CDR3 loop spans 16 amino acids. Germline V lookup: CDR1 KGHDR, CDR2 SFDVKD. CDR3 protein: CATSEGTGVAKNIQYF. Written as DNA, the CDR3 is TGTGCCACCAGTGAAGGGACAGGGGTGGCCAAAAACATTCAGTACTTC.

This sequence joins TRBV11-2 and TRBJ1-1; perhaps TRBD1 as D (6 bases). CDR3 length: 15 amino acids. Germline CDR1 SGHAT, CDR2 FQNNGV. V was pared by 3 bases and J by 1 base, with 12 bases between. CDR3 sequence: CASSFQGLTNTEAFF. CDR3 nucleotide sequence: TGTGCCAGCAGCTTTCAGGGGTTAACGAACACTGAAGCTTTCTTT.